These 16 T cell receptor beta chains were all obtained from the same sample, sequenced in a study of T-cell reconstitution after alpha-beta-depleted transplantation in children. TCRbeta library construction was performed incorporating unique molecular identifiers. TCRdb passed the PCR reads through MiXCR, listing each CDR3 protein once. The data hold roughly 610,000 distinct CDR3 sequences, with roughly a tenth observed a single time. Here the sequenced sample was PBMCs from the stem cell graft donor, taken from the stem cell graft. The origin of the receptors is a human donor who donated a stem cell graft to a child with acute myeloid leukemia.

This clonotype was counted many times. The DNA of the CDR3 is TGCAGCGTTGAGGGCGGGAGGGGTAGATACAATGAGCAGTTCTTC. Amino acid sequence: CSVEGGRGRYNEQFF. V is TRBV29-1 and J is TRBJ2-1; 9 bases fit TRBD2. Germline V lookup: CDR1 SQVTM, CDR2 ANQGSEA. CDR3 length: 15 residues. The V and J ends lost 3 bases and 4 bases, in that order; junction bases with no gene match: 7.

A few counts support this clonotype. J is TRBJ2-7 and V is TRBV5-1; TRBD1 aligns across 7 bases. The germline V gene encodes CDR1 SGHRS and CDR2 YFSETQ. The CDR3 covers 14 residues. Trimming took 4 bases from V and 4 from J; bases not matched to a gene: 8. CDR3 residues: CASSIGTAEYEQYF. Here the CDR3 DNA reads TGCGCCAGCAGCATCGGGACAGCCGAATACGAGCAGTACTTC.

This sequence joins TRBV6-2 or TRBV6-3 and TRBJ2-7, with a possible D match to TRBD1 (5 bases). Germline V lookup: CDR1 MNHEY, CDR2 SVGEGT. This CDR3 comprises 13 residues. V was shortened by 4 bases and J by 5 bases, with 12 bases between the two germline ends. The CDR3 DNA sequence: TGTGCCAGCAGTTTGGGCAGGGTCGACGAGCAGTACTTC. Its translation: CASSLGRVDEQYF.

This clonotype occurred a few times. This chain joins TRBV5-1 and TRBJ2-3, with D perhaps TRBD2 (5 bases). V shed 0 bases and J shed 2 bases, with 13 bases lying between them. The CDR3 extends over 16 amino acids. CDR1 and CDR2 from the germline V gene are SGHRS and YFSETQ. CDR3 protein: CASSLVGLDLTDTQYF. As DNA, the CDR3 is TGCGCCAGCAGCTTGGTAGGACTGGACCTCACAGATACGCAGTATTTT.

This rearrangement joins TRBV20-1 to TRBJ2-1, with a weak D call TRBD1 (5 bases). V lost 0 bases, J lost 8 bases, and 11 bases lay in between. Per germline, CDR1 DFQATT and CDR2 SNEGSKA (reference sequence). The CDR3 covers 13 residues. In nucleotides, the CDR3 is TGCAGTGCTAGAGAACCCCAGGGCGATGAGCAGTTCTTC. Its translation: CSAREPQGDEQFF.

V is TRBV7-2 and J is TRBJ2-7; D may be TRBD2 (6 bases). The CDR3 length is 11 residues. The ends were cut back, 3 bases at V and 9 bases at J, with 9 bases in the middle. Germline loops: CDR1 SGHTA, CDR2 FQGNSA. The CDR3 reads CASSFGGSQYF. The CDR3 coding sequence is TGTGCCAGCAGCTTCGGGGGTTCGCAGTACTTC. Together with reference TRBV7-2 and TRBJ2-7, the CDR3 gives the full variable domain: GAGVSQSPSNKVTEKGKDVELRCDPISGHTALYWYRQSLGQGLEFLIYFQGNSAPDKSGLPSDRFSAERTGGSVSTLTIQRTQQEDSAVYLCASSFGGSQYFGPGTRLTVT.

This sequence joins TRBV4-3 and TRBJ2-1; 11 nucleotides align to TRBD2. Germline V gives CDR1 LGHNA, CDR2 YSLEER. V trimming: 0 bases; J trimming: 7 bases; junction bases outside the gene matches: 8. CDR3 size: 17 residues. The CDR3 sequence: CASSQDLLAGGRNEQFF. CDR3 coding DNA: TGCGCCAGCAGCCAAGATCTATTAGCGGGAGGGCGTAATGAGCAGTTCTTC.

The chain uses TRBV6-5 and TRBJ2-6; D remains unclear. The ends were cut back, 0 bases at V and 2 bases at J, with 11 bases in the middle. The CDR3 length is 17 residues. Per the germline V gene, CDR1 is MNHEY and CDR2 is SVGAGI. In DNA form, the CDR3 reads TGTGCCAGCAGTTACTCAAGTAGTGGGCCTGGGGCCAACGTCCTGACTTTC. Protein sequence: CASSYSSSGPGANVLTF.

This clonotype has just a few counts. This rearrangement joins TRBV18 to TRBJ2-1; 8 positions agree with TRBD2. This CDR3 has 14 amino acids. The J segment lost 9 bases and the V segment lost 2 bases, leaving 6 bases of the junction unmatched. CDR1 and CDR2 from the germline V gene are KGHSH and LQKENI. CDR3 protein: CASSPTAGASEQFF. CDR3 nucleotide sequence: TGTGCCAGCTCACCAACAGCGGGGGCGAGTGAGCAGTTCTTC.

This clonotype was observed at least ten times. V usage is TRBV20-1 and J usage is TRBJ1-1, with D maybe TRBD1 (6 bases). The CDR3 is made up of 14 amino acids. Germline V lookup: CDR1 DFQATT, CDR2 SNEGSKA (reference sequence). V was cut by 4 bases and J by 1 base, with 13 bases left in between. The DNA of the CDR3 is TGCAGTGCTACTCCGGGACACAAGAACACTGAAGCTTTCTTT. Protein sequence: CSATPGHKNTEAFF.

This clonotype was counted only a few times. This sequence joins TRBV15 and TRBJ2-7; tentative D call: TRBD1 (6 bases). Between the trimmed V and J ends, which lost 2 bases and 6 bases, there was a span of 17 bases. Germline values: CDR1 LNHNV, CDR2 YYDKDF (reference sequence). The CDR3 is 15 residues long. The CDR3 protein is CATSRQYRADFEQYF. The CDR3 DNA follows: TGTGCCACCAGCAGACAATACAGGGCCGACTTCGAGCAGTACTTC.

This clonotype was picked up a small number of times. The CDR3 DNA sequence: TGTGCCAGCAGTGAAGTCGGGACTAAAAATGAGCAGTTCTTC. It codes for CASSEVGTKNEQFF. The gene calls are TRBV2 and TRBJ2-1, with 7 bases matching TRBD2. CDR3 length: 14 amino acids. V lost 1 base, J lost 7 bases, and 4 bases stayed unmatched. Germline-derived CDR1 and CDR2 are SNHLY and FYNNEI. The entire variable domain, with the rest obtained from reference TRBV2 and TRBJ2-1, is as follows: EPEVTQTPSHQVTQMGQEVILRCVPISNHLYFYWYRQILGQKVEFLVSFYNNEISEKSEIFDDQFSVERPDGSNFTLKIRSTKLEDSAMYFCASSEVGTKNEQFFGPGTRLTVL.

This clonotype was seen ten or more times. The genes are TRBV12-3 or TRBV12-4 and TRBJ1-1; possibly TRBD1 for D (5 bases). The CDR3 sequence is 15 residues long. The ends were cut back, 0 bases at V and 1 base at J, with 9 bases in the middle. DNA of the CDR3: TGTGCCAGCAGTTTAGCGGGACGGAGGAACACTGAAGCTTTCTTT. It is translated as CASSLAGRRNTEAFF.

The chain carries TRBV28 and TRBJ2-1, with D tentatively TRBD2 (5 bases). The germline CDR1 and CDR2 sequences are MDHEN and SYDVKM. The CDR3 consists of 15 residues. Trimming left V 8 bases short and J 4 bases short, with 18 bases between. CDR3 amino acids: CASGFFSARYNEQFF. In DNA, the CDR3 is TGTGCCAGCGGATTCTTTAGCGCGAGATACAATGAGCAGTTCTTC. Combining the CDR3 with reference TRBV28 and TRBJ2-1 gives the whole variable domain DVKVTQSSRYLVKRTGEKVFLECVQDMDHENMFWYRQDPGLGLRLIYFSYDVKMKEKGDIPEGYSVSREKKERFSLILESASTNQTSMYLCASGFFSARYNEQFFGPGTRLTVL.

This clonotype has at least ten counts. V and J are TRBV20-1 and TRBJ2-1; no clear D gene. The ends were cut back, 5 bases at V and 0 bases at J, with 14 bases in the middle. Germline V gives CDR1 DFQATT, CDR2 SNEGSKA (reference sequence). CDR3 length: 15 residues. The CDR3 sequence: CSAGSYRSSYNEQFF. The CDR3 DNA is TGCAGTGCTGGATCATACAGATCCTCCTACAATGAGCAGTTCTTC.

CDR3 residues: CASSARGEAGELFF. The CDR3 DNA sequence: TGTGCCAGCAGCGCCCGGGGGGAGGCCGGGGAGCTGTTTTTT. The rearrangement links TRBV9 to TRBJ2-2; 7 bases are shared with TRBD2. The ends lost 3 bases at V and 6 bases at J; junction bases unmatched: 5. This CDR3 contains 14 residues. Germline V gives CDR1 SGDLS, CDR2 YYNGEE.